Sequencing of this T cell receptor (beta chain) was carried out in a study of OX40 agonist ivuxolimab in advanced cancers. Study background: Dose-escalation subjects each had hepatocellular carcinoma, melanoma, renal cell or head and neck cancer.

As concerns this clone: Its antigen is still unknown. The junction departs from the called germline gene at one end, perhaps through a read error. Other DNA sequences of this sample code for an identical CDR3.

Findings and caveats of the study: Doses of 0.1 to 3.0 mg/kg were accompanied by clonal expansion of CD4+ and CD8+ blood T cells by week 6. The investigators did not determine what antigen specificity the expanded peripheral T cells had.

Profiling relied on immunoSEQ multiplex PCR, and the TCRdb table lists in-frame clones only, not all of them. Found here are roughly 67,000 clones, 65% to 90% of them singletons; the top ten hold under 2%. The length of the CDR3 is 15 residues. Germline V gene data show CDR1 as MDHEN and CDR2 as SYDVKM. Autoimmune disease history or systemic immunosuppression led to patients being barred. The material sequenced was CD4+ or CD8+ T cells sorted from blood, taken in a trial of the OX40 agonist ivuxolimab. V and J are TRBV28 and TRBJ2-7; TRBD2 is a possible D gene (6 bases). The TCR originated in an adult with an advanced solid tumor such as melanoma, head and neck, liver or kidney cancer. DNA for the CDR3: TGTGCCAGCAGCTTATTTTCCGGGAGTCCCGACGAGCAGTACTTC. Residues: CASSLFSGSPDEQYF.